A single sample gave rise to the 16 T cell receptor beta chains below, sequenced in a study of human T cells and chemical hapten exposure. Time point meaning: patch test 1, 2 weeks after DPC sensitization. Treatment indicated: therapeutic diphenylcyclopropenone sensitization with weekly scalp DPC. Each CDR3 protein is one row after TCRdb ran MiXCR on the RACE reads. The table includes some 120,000 distinct CDR3 sequences, around 10% detected once. Sequencing was performed on whole blood, taken in connection with sensitization to the hapten diphenylcyclopropenone (DPC). All receptors derive from a woman aged 45 to 65 with alopecia areata. Some clones in this sample may be carry-over from other donors' samples.

V gene TRBV10-3 combines with J gene TRBJ2-1; TRBD2 agrees at 8 bases. The CDR3 totals 14 residues. Germline lookup yields CDR1 ENHRY and CDR2 SYGVKD. The J segment lost 6 bases and the V segment lost 5 bases, leaving 6 bases of the junction unmatched. Here the CDR3 DNA reads TGTGCCATCAGTTCCGGGACTAGGAGCAATGAGCAGTTCTTC. This encodes CAISSGTRSNEQFF.

Concerning this clonotype: A much more abundant neighbour one base away suggests this may be a read error. Written as DNA, the CDR3 is TGTGCCGCCCAGGGGGCCGGGGATACGCAGTATTTT. This encodes CAAQGAGDTQYF. This chain uses TRBV6-5 with TRBJ2-3; TRBD1 aligns across 8 bases. V shed 11 bases, J shed 6 bases, and the junction held 7 bases outside the gene matches. Germline-derived CDR1 and CDR2 are MNHEY and SVGAGI. The CDR3 extends over 12 amino acids.

This clonotype came up a few times. The rearrangement uses TRBV6-2 or TRBV6-3 and TRBJ2-5; TRBD2 matches at 9 bases. CDR1 and CDR2 from the germline V gene are MNHEY and SVGEGT. There are 15 residues in the CDR3. Trimming at V came to 6 bases and at J to 5 bases, leaving 10 bases not matched to a gene. As DNA, the CDR3 is TGTGCCAGCAGCATTATAGCGGGAGTAACGGAGACCCAGTACTTC. It translates to CASSIIAGVTETQYF.

This rearrangement joins TRBV7-9 to TRBJ1-4; D is perhaps TRBD1 (5 bases). CDR3 length equals 16 residues. Germline assignment: CDR1 SEHNR and CDR2 FQNEAQ (reference sequence). Trimming stripped 5 bases from V and 5 bases from J, with 18 bases between. CDR3 sequence: CASSHISGTVNEKLFF. CDR3 DNA: TGTGCCAGCAGCCACATATCCGGGACGGTGAATGAAAAACTGTTTTTT. Drawing the rest from reference TRBV7-9 and TRBJ1-4, the complete variable domain is DTGVSQNPRHKITKRGQNVTFRCDPISEHNRLYWYRQTLGQGPEFLTYFQNEAQLEKSRLLSDRFSAERPKGSFSTLEIQRTEQGDSAMYLCASSHISGTVNEKLFFGSGTQLSVL.

This clonotype showed up many times. The gene calls are TRBV9 and TRBJ1-6, with D possibly being TRBD1 (6 bases). From germline, CDR1 is SGDLS and CDR2 YYNGEE. The germline V and J ends were trimmed by 6 bases and 10 bases, with 20 bases remaining between them. This CDR3 spans 15 amino acids. The CDR3 loop reads CASTPLAQGGSPLHF. As DNA, the CDR3 is TGTGCCAGCACTCCACTGGCACAGGGAGGATCACCCCTCCACTTT.

This clonotype was counted ten times or more. This sequence joins TRBV19 and TRBJ1-6; no definite D call. From germline, CDR1 is LNHDA and CDR2 SQIVND (reference sequence). The CDR3 is made up of 13 amino acids. The V and J ends lost 4 bases and 10 bases respectively, with 11 bases between them. CDR3 bases: TGTGCCAGTAGTACCCTGGCCAGCTCACCCCTCCACTTT. Its protein product is CASSTLASSPLHF.

This clonotype occurred a few times. This sequence joins TRBV29-1 and TRBJ1-2; D not resolved. The V end lost 3 bases, the J end lost 8 bases, and 19 bases lay between the germline ends. CDR3 size: 14 residues. Germline V gives CDR1 SQVTM, CDR2 ANQGSEA. CDR3 bases: TGCAGCGTTGAGCAACCTACTACCCATGGAGGCTACACCTTC. This encodes CSVEQPTTHGGYTF.

The chain employs TRBV4-1 and TRBJ2-3; D is ambiguous. CDR3 length: 13 amino acids. The germline gives CDR1 MGHRA, CDR2 YSYEKL. V lost 2 bases and J 4 bases, leaving 7 bases between the germline ends. The CDR3 nucleotides read TGCGCCAGCAGCCAATTTTTAGCAGATACGCAGTATTTT. Amino acids: CASSQFLADTQYF.

This clonotype was picked up a small number of times. The gene calls are TRBV7-9 and TRBJ2-7; 10 bases agree with TRBD1. Per germline, CDR1 SEHNR and CDR2 FQNEAQ (reference sequence). The V and J ends lost 6 bases and 2 bases, in that order; junction bases with no gene match: 22. CDR3 length equals 20 residues. In nucleotides, the CDR3 is TGTGCCAGCAGTCAGGCGTCTCTAAGCGACAGGGGGCAGGACCCCTACGAGCAGTACTTC. Translated, it gives CASSQASLSDRGQDPYEQYF.

This clonotype was observed at least ten times. V and J are TRBV7-8 and TRBJ2-7; TRBD1 matches 9 bases. V lost 2 bases, J lost 2 bases, and 4 bases stayed unmatched. CDR1 is SGHVS and CDR2 is FQNEAQ in the germline V gene. The CDR3 consists of 15 residues. This CDR3 reads CASSLIGTGPYEQYF. CDR3 nucleotide sequence: TGTGCCAGCAGCTTAATAGGGACAGGGCCCTACGAGCAGTACTTC.

This clonotype was observed a handful of times. The chain couples TRBV28 to TRBJ1-2; tentatively, D is TRBD1 (5 bases). This CDR3 is built from 16 residues. Germline loops: CDR1 MDHEN, CDR2 SYDVKM. Between the trimmed V and J ends, which lost 8 bases and 3 bases, there was a span of 22 bases. Here the CDR3 reads CASPPKGRSGHYGYTF. CDR3 coding DNA: TGTGCCAGCCCCCCTAAGGGGCGTTCAGGACACTATGGCTACACCTTC.

V usage is TRBV28 and J usage is TRBJ1-5; D is unclear. The CDR3 covers 13 residues. In germline, CDR1 is MDHEN, CDR2 SYDVKM. V was pared by 5 bases and J by 3 bases, with 8 bases between. For the CDR3, the DNA is TGTGCCAGCAGTGGGTCCAACAATCAGCCCCAGCATTTT. Encoded protein: CASSGSNNQPQHF.

This clonotype was seen a handful of times. This CDR3 is CASRKGTEVYEQYF. The DNA of the CDR3 is TGTGCCAGCAGGAAGGGGACAGAAGTCTACGAGCAGTACTTC. The chain uses TRBV7-6 and TRBJ2-7; 7 nucleotides align to TRBD1. The V segment lost 6 bases and the J segment 3 bases; nucleotides outside the gene matches: 8. The CDR3 extends over 14 amino acids. CDR1 is SGHVS, CDR2 FNYEAQ, per germline.

This clonotype was counted ten times or more. The chain has TRBV29-1 and TRBJ1-1, with D tentatively TRBD1 (5 bases). Trimming left V 4 bases short and J 5 bases short, with 17 bases between. Germline V gives CDR1 SQVTM, CDR2 ANQGSEA. This CDR3 is built from 14 residues. The CDR3 is CSVVRGGRATEAFF. The CDR3, as DNA: TGCAGCGTTGTTCGGGGCGGGAGGGCAACTGAAGCTTTCTTT. Combining the CDR3 with reference TRBV29-1 and TRBJ1-1 gives the whole variable domain SAVISQKPSRDICQRGTSLTIQCQVDSQVTMMFWYRQQPGQSLTLIATANQGSEATYESGFVIDKFPISRPNLTFSTLTVSNMSPEDSSIYLCSVVRGGRATEAFFGQGTRLTVV.

This clonotype was seen a few times. CDR3 in amino acids: CASSLARTDQETQYF. The CDR3 nucleotides are TGTGCCAGCAGCTTAGCAAGGACGGACCAAGAGACCCAGTACTTC. The V and J genes are TRBV11-2 and TRBJ2-5; D not certain. The CDR3 is made up of 15 amino acids. Germline loops: CDR1 SGHAT, CDR2 FQNNGV. With 1 base removed from V and 0 bases from J, the gap between germline ends came to 9 bases.

This clonotype was detected many times. The chain recombines TRBV6-1 with TRBJ2-7; D unclear. The CDR3 extends over 11 amino acids. Germline V lookup: CDR1 MNHNS, CDR2 SASEGT. V was pared by 2 bases and J by 13 bases, with 12 bases between. This CDR3 is CASSELLAAYF. Here the CDR3 DNA reads TGTGCCAGCAGTGAACTCCTTGCGGCCTACTTC.